Below, 18 T cell receptor beta chains from the same sample are listed, as sequenced in a study of shared clonotypes between healthy human individuals. Some clones are missing from TCRdb's copy, which holds only in-frame ones; the method was immunoSEQ multiplex PCR. This sample carries millions of clones, more than 80% of them seen once, and the ten largest clones take under 0.15%. Sequencing used naive CD4+ T cells sorted from blood. Subset denoted: CD45RA+ positively selected. The receptor source for this set is a man between 18 and 29 years old in good health.

V gene TRBV19 combines with J gene TRBJ2-5, with 8 bases that match TRBD1. The CDR3 is made up of 16 amino acids. CDR1 and CDR2 from the germline V gene are LNHDA and SQIVND (reference sequence). The V and J ends lost 2 bases and 2 bases, in that order; junction bases with no gene match: 7. CDR3 DNA sequence: TGTGCCAGTAGTATATTCGGGACAGGATCTCAAGAGACCCAGTACTTC. Translated, it gives CASSIFGTGSQETQYF.

This sequence joins TRBV10-3 and TRBJ1-5, with 7 bases matching TRBD1. The V and J ends lost 3 bases and 3 bases, in that order; junction bases with no gene match: 5. This CDR3 has 15 amino acids. Germline V gives CDR1 ENHRY, CDR2 SYGVKD. The CDR3 sequence: CAISEVGGINQPQHF. Here the CDR3 DNA reads TGTGCCATCAGTGAAGTAGGGGGCATCAATCAGCCCCAGCATTTT.

Comments on this clone: Other DNA sequences of this sample code for an identical CDR3. The chain joins TRBV11-3 to TRBJ2-3; D assignment may be TRBD1 or TRBD2 (5 bases each). V lost 1 base and J 2 bases, leaving 7 bases between the germline ends. The CDR3 extends over 14 amino acids. CDR1 is SGHNT and CDR2 is YENEEA in the germline V gene. CDR3 DNA sequence: TGTGCCAGCAGCTTAGGGGACCCCACAGATACGCAGTATTTT. Its protein product is CASSLGDPTDTQYF.

This chain joins TRBV6-5 and TRBJ1-5, with D possibly being TRBD1 (6 bases). There are 13 residues in the CDR3. The V end was cut by 5 bases, the J end by 4 bases, with 9 bases between. Germline-derived CDR1 and CDR2 are MNHEY and SVGAGI. CDR3 in DNA: TGTGCCAGCAGTAACAGGGTGAATCAGCCCCAGCATTTT. This encodes CASSNRVNQPQHF.

The chain combines TRBV14 with TRBJ2-2; a weak D match, TRBD2 (6 bases). V dropped 7 bases and J dropped 1 base, with 10 bases sitting between them. The CDR3 runs 14 residues. In germline, CDR1 is SGHDN, CDR2 FVKESK. The DNA of the CDR3 is TGTGCCAGCAAGCGCGGGGTGAACACCGGGGAGCTGTTTTTT. Translated: CASKRGVNTGELFF.

V usage is TRBV27 and J usage is TRBJ2-1; D gene ambiguous. There are 13 residues in the CDR3. Germline CDR1 MNHEY, CDR2 SMNVEV (reference sequence). Trimming left V 8 bases short and J 5 bases short, with 13 bases between. The CDR3 is CASENWANNEQFF. CDR3 sequence (DNA): TGTGCCAGCGAAAACTGGGCTAACAATGAGCAGTTCTTC.

The chain uses TRBV19 and TRBJ2-5, with 9 bases aligning to TRBD1. CDR1 is LNHDA, CDR2 SQIVND, per germline (reference sequence). CDR3 length: 16 residues. V dropped 4 bases and J dropped 9; count of bases not matched to a gene: 15. This CDR3 reads CASSKAGTGKFLSQYF. The CDR3 DNA reads TGTGCCAGTAGTAAGGCCGGGACAGGGAAATTTTTGTCCCAGTACTTC. Full variable domain (missing parts from reference TRBV19 and TRBJ2-5): DGGITQSPKYLFRKEGQNVTLSCEQNLNHDAMYWYRQDPGQGLRLIYYSQIVNDFQKGDIAEGYSVSREKKESFPLTVTSAQKNPTAFYLCASSKAGTGKFLSQYFGPGTRLLVL.

In regard to this clone: The sample holds other DNA sequences that translate to the same CDR3. The J gene is TRBJ2-3, the V gene TRBV19, with D unclear. The CDR3 spans 13 residues. Germline V gives CDR1 LNHDA, CDR2 SQIVND (reference sequence). The germline V and J ends were trimmed by 1 base and 3 bases, with 5 bases remaining between them. The CDR3 DNA reads as TGTGCCAGTAGTATAGGGGCGACAGATACGCAGTATTTT. Protein product: CASSIGATDTQYF.

V and J are TRBV28 and TRBJ1-2; D might be TRBD1 (5 bases). CDR1 and CDR2 from the germline V gene are MDHEN and SYDVKM. This CDR3 comprises 12 residues. V was pared by 7 bases and J by 8 bases, with 14 bases between. The CDR3, as DNA: TGTGCCAGCATCGGGACCGCTGGGGGCTACACCTTC. The encoded protein is CASIGTAGGYTF.

This rearrangement joins TRBV4-1 to TRBJ1-5, with no clear D. V lost 1 base and J lost 0, with 7 bases in between. The CDR3 is 15 amino acids. The germline gives CDR1 MGHRA, CDR2 YSYEKL. The CDR3 sequence: CASSQVRPSNQPQHF. For the CDR3, the DNA is TGCGCCAGCAGCCAAGTCCGTCCTAGCAATCAGCCCCAGCATTTT.

This chain connects TRBV28 to TRBJ1-5, with no clear D. V was cut by 7 bases and J by 7 bases, with 11 bases left in between. The CDR3 is 12 residues long. The germline V gene has CDR1 MDHEN and CDR2 SYDVKM. The CDR3 here is CASIVPGQPQHF. The DNA of the CDR3 is TGTGCCAGCATTGTGCCCGGGCAGCCCCAGCATTTT.

V is TRBV18 and J is TRBJ1-5; perhaps TRBD1 as D (6 bases). Germline V gene lookup returns CDR1 KGHSH and CDR2 LQKENI. This CDR3 has 16 residues. V was pared by 4 bases and J by 0 bases, with 13 bases between. This chain's CDR3 is CASSQDRAFSNQPQHF. CDR3 coding DNA: TGTGCCAGCTCACAGGACAGAGCTTTTAGCAATCAGCCCCAGCATTTT.

The chain joins TRBV6-1 to TRBJ2-3; D possibly matches TRBD1 or TRBD2 (5 bases each). The CDR3 covers 13 residues. The V end lost 5 bases, the J end lost 6 bases, and 12 bases lay between the germline ends. CDR1 MNHNS and CDR2 SASEGT come from the germline V gene. The CDR3 sequence: CASSWGRDDTQYF. The CDR3 DNA is TGTGCCAGCAGTTGGGGCAGGGACGATACGCAGTATTTT.

The rearrangement uses TRBV4-1 and TRBJ1-2; TRBD1 is a possible D gene (5 bases). Germline CDR1 MGHRA, CDR2 YSYEKL. The V end was cut by 1 base, the J end by 1 base, with 7 bases between. The CDR3 contains 14 residues. The CDR3 region has the DNA TGCGCCAGCAGCCAAGCGGGACTTAACTATGGCTACACCTTC. This translates into CASSQAGLNYGYTF.

Only one count was recorded for this clone. The V gene is TRBV10-3, the J gene TRBJ2-2, with 12 nucleotides matching TRBD2. The CDR3 runs 15 residues. Per germline, CDR1 ENHRY and CDR2 SYGVKD. V shed 6 bases, J shed 7 bases, and the junction held 6 bases outside the gene matches. As DNA, the CDR3 is TGTGCCATCAGGAGGACTAGCGGGAAGATCGGGGAGCTGTTTTTT. Encoded protein: CAIRRTSGKIGELFF.

J is TRBJ1-1 and V is TRBV7-2; no clear D. CDR3 size: 13 residues. Germline assignment: CDR1 SGHTA and CDR2 FQGNSA. V was pared by 7 bases and J by 5 bases, with 14 bases between. CDR3 nucleotide sequence: TGTGCCAGCAAACCGGTGATCGGGACTGAAGCTTTCTTT. Encoded protein: CASKPVIGTEAFF.

CDR3 coding DNA: TGCGCCAGCAGAGGTACAGGGAGAGGTGGCGACAACTATGGCTACACCTTC. Its protein is CASRGTGRGGDNYGYTF. The rearrangement joins TRBV5-1 to TRBJ1-2, with D perhaps matching TRBD1 (6 bases). Per germline, CDR1 SGHRS and CDR2 YFSETQ. The CDR3 is 17 residues long. V lost 5 bases, J lost 2 bases, and 22 bases lay in between. Full variable domain (remainder filled in from reference TRBV5-1 and TRBJ1-2): KAGVTQTPRYLIKTRGQQVTLSCSPISGHRSVSWYQQTPGQGLQFLFEYFSETQRNKGNFPGRFSGRQFSNSRSEMNVSTLELGDSALYLCASRGTGRGGDNYGYTFGSGTRLTVV.

J is TRBJ2-5 and V is TRBV5-1, with TRBD1 identical over 8 bases. The CDR3 covers 15 residues. The V segment lost 1 base and the J segment 5 bases; nucleotides outside the gene matches: 7. Germline V gene sequence: CDR1 SGHRS, CDR2 YFSETQ. In DNA, the CDR3 is TGCGCCAGCAGCTTGTCAGGGGGCGTTATGGAGACCCAGTACTTC. The encoded protein is CASSLSGGVMETQYF.